This passage covers 17 T cell receptor beta chains from one sample sequenced in a study of T cell repertoires in cytomegalovirus infection. TCRdb reprocessed the reads via MiXCR and lists one record per CDR3 protein. The sample has approximately 250,000 distinct CDR3 sequences, approximately 13% seen once. Sequencing was performed on PBMCs. Every receptor here comes from a human donor in good health (CMV status not recorded). Some clones in this sample may be carry-over from other donors' samples.

This clonotype was detected only a few times. The V gene is TRBV24-1, the J gene TRBJ2-7, with 7 positions matching TRBD2. The CDR3 is 19 residues long. J lost 2 bases, V lost 0 bases, and 15 bases had no gene match. Germline assignment: CDR1 KGHDR and CDR2 SFDVKD. CDR3 DNA: TGTGCCACCAGTGATTTGTGGGGTGGGGGGGGTCGGAGCGCCTACGAGCAGTACTTC. It is translated as CATSDLWGGGGRSAYEQYF.

There are a few counts of this clonotype. V is TRBV20-1 and J is TRBJ1-1; possibly TRBD1 for D (6 bases). Trimming took 0 bases from V and 0 from J, leaving 11 bases between them. There are 15 residues in the CDR3. From germline, CDR1 is DFQATT and CDR2 SNEGSKA (reference sequence). As DNA, the CDR3 is TGCAGTGCTAGAGAGTCAGGACAGATGAACACTGAAGCTTTCTTT. Its translation: CSARESGQMNTEAFF.

This clonotype ranks as large (0.1 to 1%). The chain has TRBV7-2 and TRBJ1-5; D remains unclear. The CDR3 extends over 16 amino acids. CDR1 and CDR2 (germline): SGHTA, FQGNSA. Deletions cut 5 bases from V and 0 bases from J, with 14 bases between. The CDR3 bases are TGTGCCAGCAGCCTCCGGCGGGGTGATAGCAATCAGCCCCAGCATTTT. Translation: CASSLRRGDSNQPQHF.

This CDR3 reads CASSYRQGGSEAFF. The CDR3 bases are TGTGCCAGCAGTTATCGCCAGGGGGGGTCTGAAGCTTTCTTT. The V and J genes are TRBV6-5 and TRBJ1-1, with 7 bases aligning to TRBD1. The ends lost 3 bases at V and 6 bases at J; junction bases unmatched: 7. The CDR3 has 14 residues. Germline CDR1 MNHEY, CDR2 SVGAGI.

This clonotype has at least ten counts. The chain carries TRBV7-2 and TRBJ2-1; 7 bases are a match to TRBD2. Looked up from germline, CDR1 is SGHTA and CDR2 is FQGNSA. The CDR3 spans 15 residues. Trimming took 5 bases from V and 7 from J; bases not matched to a gene: 11. In nucleotides, the CDR3 is TGTGCCAGCAGCGAGAACCCCGGGGGAGGGAATGAGCAGTTCTTC. It encodes CASSENPGGGNEQFF.

This clonotype was recorded at least ten times. The chain links TRBV7-2 to TRBJ1-2; D possibly corresponds to TRBD1 (5 bases). V lost 5 bases and J 0 bases, leaving 16 bases between the germline ends. Germline loops: CDR1 SGHTA, CDR2 FQGNSA. This CDR3 region has 16 residues. CDR3 nucleotides: TGTGCCAGCAGCCTCCGACTGGGGGGATCTAACTATGGCTACACCTTC. Residues: CASSLRLGGSNYGYTF. Full variable domain (outside the CDR3, taken from reference TRBV7-2 and TRBJ1-2): GAGVSQSPSNKVTEKGKDVELRCDPISGHTALYWYRQSLGQGLEFLIYFQGNSAPDKSGLPSDRFSAERTGGSVSTLTIQRTQQEDSAVYLCASSLRLGGSNYGYTFGSGTRLTVV.

This clonotype was recorded many times. This chain joins TRBV2 and TRBJ2-5; TRBD1 aligns across 8 bases. With 4 bases clipped from V and 1 base from J, the junction kept 2 bases outside the gene matches. The V gene's germline CDR1 is SNHLY and CDR2 FYNNEI. This CDR3 is built from 14 residues. The CDR3 loop reads CASSGGTGQETQYF. In nucleotides, the CDR3 is TGTGCCAGCAGTGGGGGGACAGGCCAAGAGACCCAGTACTTC.

This clonotype occurred many times. The chain links TRBV7-6 to TRBJ2-3, with a tentative D call TRBD2 (6 bases). The CDR3 sequence is 14 residues long. CDR1 is SGHVS and CDR2 is FNYEAQ in the germline V gene. The V end lost 3 bases, the J end lost 1 base, and 8 bases lay between the germline ends. This CDR3 reads CASSFQRGTDTQYF. CDR3 nucleotide sequence: TGTGCCAGCAGCTTCCAGCGGGGCACAGATACGCAGTATTTT.

This clonotype was seen ten or more times. This chain joins TRBV7-2 and TRBJ1-3, with D unclear. Trimming stripped 7 bases from V and 4 bases from J, with 14 bases between. CDR3 length: 14 residues. The germline V gene encodes CDR1 SGHTA and CDR2 FQGNSA. The CDR3 coding sequence is TGTGCCAGCACCCTGGCTGTGGGAGGAAACACCATATATTTT. It is translated as CASTLAVGGNTIYF.

This clonotype has more than one count but fewer than ten. The chain links TRBV6-6 to TRBJ2-7, with D perhaps TRBD2 (5 bases). The CDR3 covers 13 residues. Germline V gives CDR1 MNHNY, CDR2 SVGAGI (reference sequence). V shed 8 bases and J shed 2 bases, with 13 bases lying between them. CDR3 bases: TGTGCCAGCCAAGAGGGTTCGGCCTACGAGCAGTACTTC. Its translation: CASQEGSAYEQYF.

There are a few counts of this clonotype. The DNA of the CDR3 is TGTGCCAGTAGTGGGAGACTAGCGGAGGAGGGAGATACGCAGTATTTT. This codes for CASSGRLAEEGDTQYF. This chain joins TRBV19 and TRBJ2-3, with 9 bases that match TRBD2. Losses at the gene ends were 5 bases for V and 5 bases for J; bases not matched to a gene: 11. This CDR3 is built from 16 residues. Germline-derived CDR1 and CDR2 are LNHDA and SQIVND (reference sequence).

This clonotype showed up many times. This rearrangement joins TRBV7-3 to TRBJ2-3, with 8 bases lining up with TRBD2. The junction had 5 bases not matched to a gene; V was cut back by 1 base and J by 5 bases. The germline V gene has CDR1 SGHTA and CDR2 FQGTGA. The CDR3 extends over 15 amino acids. The CDR3: CASSLNAGGGDTQYF. CDR3 in DNA: TGTGCCAGCAGCTTAAACGCGGGGGGTGGAGATACGCAGTATTTT.

This clonotype appeared many times. The chain joins TRBV19 to TRBJ2-7; 11 bases map to TRBD1. V was clipped by 3 bases and J by 3 bases; unmatched bases: 7. Per germline, CDR1 LNHDA and CDR2 SQIVND (reference sequence). The CDR3 loop spans 16 amino acids. The CDR3 spells CASSIYPGTGGYEQYF. CDR3 in DNA: TGTGCCAGTAGTATTTACCCCGGGACAGGGGGCTACGAGCAGTACTTC.

At least ten counts were recorded for this clonotype. The gene calls are TRBV7-3 and TRBJ1-1, with 8 bases lining up with TRBD1. Germline V CDR1 and CDR2: SGHTA, FQGTGA. This CDR3 is built from 13 residues. V gave up 5 bases and J gave up 11 bases; unmatched junction bases: 10. CDR3 region: CASSPGQGQMAFF. The DNA of the CDR3 is TGTGCCAGCAGCCCAGGACAGGGCCAGATGGCTTTCTTT.

In this sample, this clonotype turned up a few times. This rearrangement joins TRBV29-1 to TRBJ2-5; the D gene is possibly TRBD1 (6 bases). V was pared by 7 bases and J by 2 bases, with 20 bases between. The V gene's germline CDR1 is SQVTM and CDR2 ANQGSEA. This CDR3 has 15 residues. The CDR3 nucleotides are TGCAGCGGGAGGTCTACAGGGTTGCCGCAAGAGACCCAGTACTTC. It is translated as CSGRSTGLPQETQYF.

As for this clonotype: Mismatch with germline at one junction end may stem from a read error. The chain carries TRBV19 and TRBJ1-5; no definite D call. In germline, CDR1 is LNHDA, CDR2 SQIVND (reference sequence). The CDR3 totals 16 residues. CDR3 protein: CASSIDPKGSNQPQRF. The CDR3 DNA reads as TGTGCCAGTAGTATAGATCCCAAGGGCAGCAATCAGCCCCAGCGTTTT.

The sample holds many counts of this clonotype. The chain employs TRBV7-9 and TRBJ1-6, with D uncertain. The CDR3 loop spans 16 amino acids. The germline V gene has CDR1 SEHNR and CDR2 FQNEAQ (reference sequence). V lost 5 bases and J 11 bases, leaving 22 bases between the germline ends. CDR3 sequence (DNA): TGTGCCAGCAGCATAATATCAGGCCTGAGGGTGGCACCCCTCCACTTT. This sequence encodes CASSIISGLRVAPLHF.